This section outlines one TCR beta chain sequence together with its context. Antigen unknown. Investigators profiled TCR beta VDJ and CDR3 from genomic DNA template. One entry per CDR3 protein results from TCRdb running MiXCR on the reads. This sample has approximately 250,000 distinct CDR3 sequences, with less than 85% found just once. The sample belongs to a study of CD8+CD57+ T cells in acquired aplastic anemia. For the study at large: Sorting CD4+ and CD8+ cells gave DNA averaging 3.2 ug.

CD8+CD57+ cell expansion, shown by flow cytometry, had occurred in the patients selected for sequencing. Findings and caveats of the study: The study identified roughly 31 CD8+ CDR3 sequences shared by patients and controls.

The sequenced sample was sorted CD4+, CD8+, or CD8+CD57+ T cells (not recorded which) from PBMCs. The sequence was obtained from a human donor with aplastic anemia.

CDR3 sequence (DNA): TGTGCCAGCAGCCTTCGGGACCAAGAGACCCAGTACTTCCAGTTCTTC. Amino acid sequence: CASSLRDQETQYFQFF. V gene TRBV7-9 combines with J gene TRBJ2-1; D possibly uses TRBD1 or TRBD2 (5 bases each). CDR1 and CDR2 from the germline V gene are SEHNR and FQNEAQ (reference sequence). The germline V and J ends were trimmed by 5 bases and 13 bases, with 27 bases remaining between them. The CDR3 sequence is 16 residues long.